One sample yielded the 27 T cell receptor beta chains listed below, sequenced in a study of regulatory T cells in long-lasting Graves disease. TCR beta libraries were built with iRepertoire HTBI primers and Arm-PCR of CDR3 regions. TCRdb re-analysed the multiplex PCR reads in MiXCR, keeping a single row per CDR3 protein. Among approximately 400,000 distinct CDR3 sequences listed, about 10% were seen once. Described time point: newly diagnosed GD, antithyroid drugs for less than 3 months. Extracted PBMC RNA gave rise to the TCR library. This same sample was also part of a study on T cells in Graves' hyperthyroidism and ophthalmopathy.

The input for sequencing was peripheral blood mononuclear cells (PBMCs), taken at new diagnosis, from a patient treated with antithyroid drugs. The receptors originated from a woman between 18 and 29 years old with Graves disease.

This clonotype was detected many times. This sequence joins TRBV5-5 and TRBJ2-7; 9 nucleotides agree with TRBD2. The length of the CDR3 is 15 residues. The germline V gene encodes CDR1 SGHKS and CDR2 YYEKEE (reference sequence). V shed 1 base, J shed 5 bases, and the junction held 7 bases outside the gene matches. CDR3 region: CASSLFGSGSDEQYF. CDR3 nucleotide sequence: TGTGCCAGCAGCTTGTTCGGTAGCGGGAGTGACGAGCAGTACTTC.

In this sample, this clonotype turned up many times. This chain links TRBV7-8 with TRBJ1-2; D is ambiguous. Germline V lookup: CDR1 SGHVS, CDR2 FQNEAQ. CDR3 length: 13 amino acids. The V and J ends lost 3 bases and 4 bases respectively, with 9 bases between them. CDR3 sequence: CASSFRVAYGYTF. CDR3 DNA: TGTGCCAGCAGCTTTAGGGTAGCCTATGGCTACACCTTC.

The chain couples TRBV7-9 to TRBJ2-1, with TRBD1 matching 7 bases. CDR1 is SEHNR and CDR2 is FQNEAQ in the germline V gene (reference sequence). V lost 4 bases, J lost 3 bases, and 9 bases stayed unmatched. The CDR3 sequence is 16 residues long. CDR3 DNA sequence: TGTGCCAGCAGCTCCCCCGAACAGGGGATCTACAATGAGCAGTTCTTC. This translates into CASSSPEQGIYNEQFF.

This rearrangement joins TRBV6-1 to TRBJ1-2; D remains unclear. V was trimmed by 5 bases and J by 5 bases, leaving 15 bases between them. CDR1 is MNHNS and CDR2 is SASEGT in the germline V gene. CDR3 size: 14 residues. The CDR3 sequence is CASSTGFGEYGYTF. For the CDR3, the DNA is TGTGCCAGCAGTACCGGGTTTGGAGAATATGGCTACACCTTC.

This clonotype was seen repeatedly, ten times or more. V usage is TRBV12-5 and J usage is TRBJ1-5, with no clear D. Trimming left V 1 base short and J 5 bases short, with 6 bases between. Germline CDR1 LGHNT, CDR2 FRNRAP. The CDR3 runs to 13 residues. CDR3 protein: CASGLAFDQPQHF. CDR3 sequence (DNA): TGTGCTAGTGGTTTGGCCTTCGATCAGCCCCAGCATTTT.

V usage is TRBV20-1 and J usage is TRBJ1-3; 7 bases match TRBD1. CDR3 length: 14 residues. Germline V CDR1 and CDR2: DFQATT, SNEGSKA (reference sequence). V dropped 5 bases and J dropped 0; count of bases not matched to a gene: 4. CDR3 DNA: TGCAGTGCTCCAGCAGGGGGCTCTGGAAACACCATATATTTT. It is translated as CSAPAGGSGNTIYF.

This clonotype has at least ten counts. This chain's CDR3 is CASSWPLAGGGTDTQYF. The CDR3 region has the DNA TGTGCCAGCAGCTGGCCATTAGCGGGAGGAGGCACAGATACGCAGTATTTT. The J gene is TRBJ2-3, the V gene TRBV7-9; 10 nucleotides match TRBD2. This CDR3 comprises 17 residues. CDR1 SEHNR and CDR2 FQNEAQ come from the germline V gene (reference sequence). Trimming at V came to 4 bases and at J to 1 base, leaving 8 bases not matched to a gene.

As for this clonotype: Possible read error: a much larger clone is one base away. This chain uses TRBV3-1 with TRBJ2-1, with D unclear. Germline CDR1 reads LGHDT; CDR2 reads YNNKEL (reference sequence). The CDR3 is 14 amino acids. DNA of the CDR3: TGTACCAGCAGCCAAGAAACGTCAGGCAATGAGCAGTTCTTC. This gives the protein CTSSQETSGNEQFF.

This clonotype was counted ten times or more. The V call is TRBV12-3 or TRBV12-4, the J call TRBJ2-2; TRBD1 agrees at 10 bases. The CDR3 loop spans 23 amino acids. V was pared by 2 bases and J by 1 base, with 22 bases of the junction left unmatched. CDR3 sequence (DNA): TGTGCCAGCAGTTTATATTTCTATGCGAGATATACGGGGACAGGGGAGAACACCGGGGAGCTGTTTTTT. Its protein is CASSLYFYARYTGTGENTGELFF.

This clonotype was counted many times. This rearrangement joins TRBV5-1 to TRBJ2-1; 14 positions match TRBD2. V was pared by 7 bases and J by 6 bases, with 0 bases of the junction left unmatched. This CDR3 region has 13 residues. CDR1 SGHRS and CDR2 YFSETQ come from the germline V gene. The DNA for the CDR3 is TGCGCCAGCGGACTAGCGGGAGGCAATGAGCAGTTCTTC. Protein sequence: CASGLAGGNEQFF.

The J gene is TRBJ2-6, the V gene TRBV20-1, with D unresolved. CDR1 and CDR2 (germline): DFQATT, SNEGSKA (reference sequence). This CDR3 comprises 17 residues. Between the trimmed V and J ends, which lost 2 bases and 1 base, there was a span of 15 bases. The CDR3 is CSARPSSWVSGANVLTF. In DNA, the CDR3 is TGCAGTGCTAGACCGTCTAGTTGGGTGTCTGGGGCCAACGTCCTGACTTTC.

This chain joins TRBV6-2 or TRBV6-3 and TRBJ2-6, with 7 bases identical to TRBD1. J gave up 2 bases and V 6 bases, and 7 bases lay outside the gene matches. Germline V gene lookup returns CDR1 MNHEY and CDR2 SVGEGT. The CDR3 sequence is 16 residues long. The CDR3 region is CASRGTDGTGANVLTF. DNA for the CDR3: TGTGCCAGCAGGGGGACAGACGGGACTGGGGCCAACGTCCTGACTTTC.

This clonotype was counted only a few times. V usage is TRBV29-1 and J usage is TRBJ2-7, with 13 positions matching TRBD2. Germline V gene lookup returns CDR1 SQVTM and CDR2 ANQGSEA. The V segment lost 3 bases and the J segment 2 bases; nucleotides outside the gene matches: 7. The CDR3 has 16 amino acids. The CDR3 DNA is TGCAGCGTTGATGGACTAGCGGGAGTGGGGACCTACGAGCAGTACTTC. Its translation: CSVDGLAGVGTYEQYF.

About this clonotype itself: A much larger clonotype is one base distant, so this may be a read error. This chain uses TRBV9 with TRBJ2-5; 12 bases align to TRBD2. The CDR3 consists of 14 residues. Looked up from germline, CDR1 is SGDLS and CDR2 is YYNGEE. The J segment lost 3 bases and the V segment lost 3 bases, leaving 0 bases of the junction unmatched. This CDR3 reads CASSASGGEETQYF. In DNA form, the CDR3 reads TGTGCCAGCAGCGCTAGCGGGGGGGAAGAGACCCAGTACTTC.

This clonotype was detected ten times or more. This sequence joins TRBV5-1 and TRBJ1-2, with D possibly TRBD1 on 5 matching bases. The CDR3 sequence is 14 residues long. Germline V gives CDR1 SGHRS, CDR2 YFSETQ. V was cut by 0 bases and J by 5 bases, with 11 bases left in between. The CDR3 sequence is CASSLEQGLYGYTF. In nucleotides, the CDR3 is TGCGCCAGCAGCTTGGAGCAGGGATTGTATGGCTACACCTTC.

The chain joins TRBV27 to TRBJ2-3; 10 nucleotides match TRBD2. J was trimmed by 1 base and V by 8 bases; bases with no gene match: 9. This CDR3 has 16 residues. Germline V lookup: CDR1 MNHEY, CDR2 SMNVEV (reference sequence). This CDR3 is CASAGELAGGTDTQYF. The CDR3 region has the DNA TGTGCCAGCGCGGGCGAGCTAGCGGGGGGCACAGATACGCAGTATTTT.

This chain uses TRBV29-1 with TRBJ2-2; the match to TRBD1 covers 8 bases. V shed 6 bases, J shed 5 bases, and the junction held 11 bases outside the gene matches. The CDR3 loop spans 15 amino acids. Looked up from germline, CDR1 is SQVTM and CDR2 is ANQGSEA. CDR3 coding DNA: TGCAGCGTCGAGACAGGGGAATCTCAAACCGGGGAGCTGTTTTTT. It is translated as CSVETGESQTGELFF.

At least ten counts were recorded for this clonotype. The CDR3 nucleotides read TGTGCCAGTAGTGCTGAGGGTGGAGGTGGCACTGAAGCTTTCTTT. This codes for CASSAEGGGGTEAFF. This chain connects TRBV19 to TRBJ1-1; no reliable D call. Looked up from germline, CDR1 is LNHDA and CDR2 is SQIVND (reference sequence). The ends were cut back, 5 bases at V and 4 bases at J, with 17 bases in the middle. The CDR3 has 15 residues.

This chain connects TRBV6-2 or TRBV6-3 to TRBJ2-3; 13 bases line up with TRBD2. Germline CDR1 MNHEY, CDR2 SVGEGT. The CDR3 extends over 16 amino acids. J was trimmed by 6 bases and V by 2 bases; bases with no gene match: 5. The chain's CDR3 is CASSYRTSGSKDTQYF. The CDR3 DNA reads TGTGCCAGCAGTTACCGGACTAGCGGGAGTAAGGATACGCAGTATTTT.

This clonotype was found many times. The chain has TRBV11-1 and TRBJ2-2; 10 bases map to TRBD2. The CDR3 is 17 residues long. CDR1 and CDR2 from the germline V gene are SGHAT and FQDESV (reference sequence). J lost 2 bases, V lost 5 bases, and 8 bases had no gene match. The CDR3 DNA follows: TGTGCCAGCAGCGCCGGACTAGCGGAATCAAACACCGGGGAGCTGTTTTTT. It translates to CASSAGLAESNTGELFF. Together with reference TRBV11-1 and TRBJ2-2, the CDR3 gives the full variable domain: EAEVAQSPRYKITEKSQAVAFWCDPISGHATLYWYRQILGQGPELLVQFQDESVVDDSQLPKDRFSAERLKGVDSTLKIQPAELGDSAMYLCASSAGLAESNTGELFFGEGSRLTVL.

Notes on this clonotype: This clone may be a read error of a much larger clone one base away. The chain has TRBV4-3 and TRBJ2-5, with 9 bases aligning to TRBD2. This CDR3 spans 17 amino acids. Germline assignment: CDR1 LGHNA and CDR2 YSLEER. V shed 0 bases and J 9 bases; nucleotides not matched to a gene: 14. The chain's CDR3 is CASSQDLGGSGGPSQYF. The DNA of the CDR3 is TGCGCCAGCAGCCAAGATCTCGGTGGTAGCGGGGGACCATCCCAGTACTTC.

This clonotype has more than one count but fewer than ten. The V and J genes are TRBV9 and TRBJ2-2, with D possibly called TRBD1 or TRBD2 (6 bases each). With 3 bases removed from V and 6 bases from J, the gap between germline ends came to 12 bases. The CDR3 contains 14 residues. Germline V gene lookup returns CDR1 SGDLS and CDR2 YYNGEE. In DNA, the CDR3 is TGTGCCAGCAGCGAGGGGGGTTGGGCCGGGGAGCTGTTTTTT. Protein sequence: CASSEGGWAGELFF.

This clonotype occurred many times. The chain joins TRBV2 to TRBJ1-4; D call uncertain. CDR3 length: 15 amino acids. Trimming left V 0 bases short and J 8 bases short, with 13 bases between. From germline, CDR1 is SNHLY and CDR2 FYNNEI. CDR3 protein: CASSEATALVEKLFF. The CDR3 bases are TGTGCCAGCAGTGAAGCAACAGCTTTAGTCGAAAAACTGTTTTTT.

A word on this clonotype: At one boundary the junction diverges from the germline segment, which might be a read error. The V gene is TRBV4-3, the J gene TRBJ2-5, with D unclear. The length of the CDR3 is 15 residues. CDR1 is LGHNA, CDR2 YSLEER, per germline. The CDR3 nucleotides read TGCGCCAGCAGCCAAGATAGGAAAACCCAAGAGATCCAGTACTTC. This encodes CASSQDRKTQEIQYF.

The table lists this clonotype with many counts. The chain links TRBV11-3 to TRBJ2-3, with D unresolved. CDR3 length: 15 amino acids. Germline loops: CDR1 SGHNT, CDR2 YENEEA. Trimming pared 5 bases from V and 2 bases from J, leaving 14 bases between. CDR3 nucleotide sequence: TGTGCCAGCAGCCCAGACTCTTATCCCACAGATACGCAGTATTTT. Translation gives CASSPDSYPTDTQYF.

Ten or more counts support this clonotype. This sequence joins TRBV28 and TRBJ2-3; D tentatively reads TRBD1 or TRBD2 (5 bases each). CDR1 is MDHEN and CDR2 is SYDVKM in the germline V gene. This CDR3 comprises 16 residues. V shed 2 bases and J shed 0 bases, with 12 bases lying between them. The CDR3 nucleotides are TGTGCCAGCAGTTTAAAGGGACCCCGTAGCACAGATACGCAGTATTTT. Translating gives CASSLKGPRSTDTQYF.

The rearrangement joins TRBV6-1 to TRBJ2-2; D is possibly TRBD1 (5 bases). This CDR3 has 15 residues. V dropped 7 bases and J dropped 7 bases, with 19 bases sitting between them. The germline gives CDR1 MNHNS, CDR2 SASEGT. CDR3: CASTTPLGADGELFF. As DNA, the CDR3 is TGTGCCAGCACTACCCCCCTAGGGGCTGACGGGGAGCTGTTTTTT.